These 20 T cell receptor beta chains came from one sample sequenced in a study of neoadjuvant anti-PD-1 for oral cavity cancer. The time point denotes: after neoadjuvant nivolumab, at surgical resection. The data were produced by immunoSEQ multiplex PCR, yet TCRdb's version contains in-frame clones alone and is incomplete. The sample has 9,500 to 15,000 clones, about two thirds seen once. This specimen was PBMCs, taken after nivolumab (anti-PD-1) treatment. The receptors derive from a person between 40 and 85 years old with oral cavity squamous cell carcinoma.

The genes are TRBV29-1 and TRBJ2-3; tentatively, D is TRBD1 (5 bases). Trimming took 0 bases from V and 11 from J, leaving 15 bases between them. The CDR3 extends over 13 amino acids. Germline CDR1 reads SQVTM; CDR2 reads ANQGSEA. The CDR3 loop is CSVEDIQGWGQYF. CDR3 coding DNA: TGCAGCGTTGAAGATATCCAGGGCTGGGGGCAGTATTTT.

DNA for the CDR3: TGCGCCAGCCGCTACCAAGAGACCCAGTACTTC. Translating gives CASRYQETQYF. The chain employs TRBV5-1 and TRBJ2-5; no clear D. Germline values: CDR1 SGHRS, CDR2 YFSETQ. Deletions cut 7 bases from V and 0 bases from J, with 4 bases between. This CDR3 region has 11 residues.

This CDR3 is CASSPDLSGANVLTF. The CDR3 region has the DNA TGTGCCAGCAGCCCGGACCTGTCTGGGGCCAACGTCCTGACTTTC. The rearrangement joins TRBV5-6 to TRBJ2-6; D call uncertain. V dropped 4 bases and J dropped 1 base, with 9 bases sitting between them. CDR3 length equals 15 residues. Germline CDR1 is SGHDT and CDR2 is YYEEEE. Full variable domain (missing parts from reference TRBV5-6 and TRBJ2-6): DAGVTQSPTHLIKTRGQQVTLRCSPKSGHDTVSWYQQALGQGPQFIFQYYEEEERQRGNFPDRFSGHQFPNYSSELNVNALLLGDSALYLCASSPDLSGANVLTFGAGSRLTVL.

The chain recombines TRBV4-1 with TRBJ2-3, with 7 bases matching TRBD1. Trimming at V came to 1 base and at J to 4 bases, leaving 14 bases not matched to a gene. From germline, CDR1 is MGHRA and CDR2 YSYEKL. This CDR3 is 18 amino acids long. The CDR3 here is CASSQVPYRGPRADTQYF. DNA of the CDR3: TGCGCCAGCAGCCAAGTGCCCTACAGGGGTCCTAGGGCAGATACGCAGTATTTT.

The chain is built from TRBV5-4 and TRBJ1-3, with 7 positions matching TRBD1. V lost 0 bases and J lost 2; bases outside the gene matches: 5. Germline V gene data show CDR1 as SGHNT and CDR2 as YYREEE (reference sequence). The CDR3 is 16 residues long. For the CDR3, the DNA is TGTGCCAGCAGCTTGGATCCCACAGGGGCTGGAAACACCATATATTTT. Its protein is CASSLDPTGAGNTIYF.

This chain joins TRBV11-2 and TRBJ2-1; weak D call: TRBD1 (5 bases). This CDR3 contains 15 residues. The V end was cut by 5 bases, the J end by 7 bases, with 18 bases between. Germline V gene data show CDR1 as SGHAT and CDR2 as FQNNGV. CDR3 nucleotide sequence: TGTGCCAGCAGCCCCGACAGAGCCTCGAGGAATGAGCAGTTCTTC. Translating gives CASSPDRASRNEQFF.

This clone showed up just a few times. The J gene is TRBJ1-4, the V gene TRBV30; tentatively, D is TRBD1 (5 bases). The CDR3 runs 13 residues. The V gene's germline CDR1 is GTSNPN and CDR2 SVGIG (reference sequence). V was pared by 3 bases and J by 11 bases, with 16 bases between. DNA for the CDR3: TGTGCCTGGAGCATAAAAGGGGCGGTGAAACTGTTTTTT. It translates to CAWSIKGAVKLFF. Full variable domain (missing parts from reference TRBV30 and TRBJ1-4): SQTIHQWPATLVQPVGSPLSLECTVEGTSNPNLYWYRQAAGRGLQLLFYSVGIGQISSEVPQNLSASRPQDRQFILSSKKLLLSDSGFYLCAWSIKGAVKLFFGSGTQLSVL.

The chain uses TRBV4-1 and TRBJ1-6, with 8 bases that match TRBD1. This CDR3 contains 14 residues. From germline, CDR1 is MGHRA and CDR2 YSYEKL. Trimming at V came to 5 bases and at J to 8 bases, leaving 5 bases not matched to a gene. The CDR3 protein is CASSDRDRYSPLHF. CDR3 coding DNA: TGCGCCAGCAGCGACCGGGACAGGTATTCACCCCTCCACTTT.

This clone was seen a handful of times. This sequence joins TRBV27 and TRBJ1-1; D perhaps matches TRBD1 (5 bases). The V gene's germline CDR1 is MNHEY and CDR2 SMNVEV (reference sequence). The CDR3 is 16 residues long. The germline V and J ends were trimmed by 3 bases and 7 bases, with 21 bases remaining between them. CDR3 DNA: TGTGCCAGCAGTTTTGTTCCGGAGCCAGGGATAGGTGAAGCTTTCTTT. This encodes CASSFVPEPGIGEAFF.

The chain uses TRBV4-1 and TRBJ1-1; possible D gene TRBD1, 5 bases. Germline assignment: CDR1 MGHRA and CDR2 YSYEKL. The CDR3 loop spans 14 amino acids. Trimming pared 0 bases from V and 7 bases from J, leaving 12 bases between. CDR3: CASSQDPDRVEAFF. In DNA, the CDR3 is TGCGCCAGCAGCCAAGACCCAGACAGAGTTGAAGCTTTCTTT.

The chain links TRBV10-3 to TRBJ2-6, with 9 bases that match TRBD1. Trimming took 8 bases from V and 0 from J; bases not matched to a gene: 2. CDR1 and CDR2 (germline): ENHRY, SYGVKD. The CDR3 covers 15 residues. CDR3 DNA sequence: TGTGCCATCGGACAGGGGTCCTCTGGGGCCAACGTCCTGACTTTC. This translates into CAIGQGSSGANVLTF.

The rearrangement uses TRBV12-5 and TRBJ1-1, with 8 nucleotides matching TRBD1. This CDR3 contains 16 residues. V shed 0 bases, J shed 4 bases, and the junction held 7 bases outside the gene matches. Germline CDR1 LGHNT, CDR2 FRNRAP. CDR3 nucleotides: TGTGCTAGTGGTTTGGTAGTGGCACAGGGGGGCACTGAAGCTTTCTTT. This sequence encodes CASGLVVAQGGTEAFF.

The gene calls are TRBV30 and TRBJ2-7, with 7 positions matching TRBD1. This CDR3 region has 13 residues. The germline CDR1 and CDR2 sequences are GTSNPN and SVGIG (reference sequence). The J segment lost 3 bases and the V segment lost 4 bases, leaving 6 bases of the junction unmatched. The CDR3 reads CAWTGTANYEQYF. CDR3 bases: TGTGCCTGGACCGGGACAGCGAACTACGAGCAGTACTTC.

V is TRBV7-8 and J is TRBJ1-2; possible D gene TRBD1, 6 bases. Trimming took 3 bases from V and 8 from J, leaving 19 bases between them. The germline gives CDR1 SGHVS, CDR2 FQNEAQ. CDR3 length: 15 residues. The CDR3 nucleotides are TGTGCCAGCAGCTTCAGGGCACAGGGAGTGAAGGGCTACACCTTC. It codes for CASSFRAQGVKGYTF.

This clone was counted only a few times. The chain carries TRBV19 and TRBJ2-1, with TRBD2 matching over 7 bases. The ends lost 1 base at V and 0 bases at J; junction bases unmatched: 0. The germline gives CDR1 LNHDA, CDR2 SQIVND (reference sequence). The CDR3 totals 15 residues. The CDR3 DNA reads TGTGCCAGTAGTATAGCTAGCGGCTCCTACAATGAGCAGTTCTTC. This translates into CASSIASGSYNEQFF.

The rearrangement links TRBV10-2 to TRBJ1-3; D is unresolved. The CDR3 runs 12 residues. Trimming left V 8 bases short and J 0 bases short, with 5 bases between. Germline CDR1 is WSHSY and CDR2 is SAAADI. As DNA, the CDR3 is TGCGCCAGCGCTCTCTCTGGAAACACCATATATTTT. Translated: CASALSGNTIYF.

This chain connects TRBV19 to TRBJ1-1, with 11 bases lining up with TRBD1. The CDR3 runs to 15 residues. V shed 5 bases, J shed 5 bases, and the junction held 7 bases outside the gene matches. CDR1 and CDR2 from the germline V gene are LNHDA and SQIVND (reference sequence). CDR3 DNA sequence: TGTGCCAGTAGTCGGAGAGGACAGGGGGCAACTGAAGCTTTCTTT. Translating gives CASSRRGQGATEAFF.

The CDR3 sequence: CASTGTVAGEQFF. The CDR3 coding sequence is TGTGCCAGCACCGGGACAGTCGCCGGTGAGCAGTTCTTC. The V gene is TRBV6-6, the J gene TRBJ2-1; 7 bases agree with TRBD1. Germline loops: CDR1 MNHNY, CDR2 SVGAGI (reference sequence). The CDR3 loop spans 13 amino acids. The junction had 9 bases not matched to a gene; V was cut back by 7 bases and J by 9 bases.

The chain employs TRBV15 and TRBJ2-4, with D possibly matching TRBD2 (6 bases). The length of the CDR3 is 19 residues. Germline CDR1 LNHNV, CDR2 YYDKDF (reference sequence). V was clipped by 0 bases and J by 0 bases, with 18 bases between them. The CDR3 DNA sequence: TGTGCCACCAGCAGAGATCTCGGTAGCGGAGCACTAGCCAAAAACATTCAGTACTTC. This codes for CATSRDLGSGALAKNIQYF.

V gene TRBV4-2 combines with J gene TRBJ2-6; D gene uncertain. Between the trimmed V and J ends, which lost 1 base and 0 bases, there was a span of 10 bases. Germline V gives CDR1 LGHNA, CDR2 YNFKEQ. This CDR3 has 17 residues. CDR3 in amino acids: CASSQGASPSGANVLTF. In DNA form, the CDR3 reads TGTGCCAGCAGCCAAGGGGCCTCCCCCTCTGGGGCCAACGTCCTGACTTTC.